This T cell receptor beta chain comes out of a study of cytotoxic CD8 clonotypes in ibrutinib-treated CLL. A remark on this clone: Its target is unknown. It is unclear where the CDR3 begins or ends on the DNA, so no DNA is shown, and the CDR3 is as TCRdb lists it.

Using immunoSEQ multiplex PCR, the repertoire was profiled, and TCRdb retains in-frame clones only, with some absent. The data show approximately 200,000 clones, with approximately 68% seen just once and roughly 12% held by the top ten. From germline, CDR1 is SGHTA and CDR2 FQGTGA. The CDR3 is 16 residues long, ends included. General study findings and limits: Collection times varied between progressing and sustained-remission patients. There were few public clonotypes, and on treatment they contracted or stayed stable.

This receptor was taken from a human donor with chronic lymphocytic leukemia. The J gene is TRBJ2-6, the V gene TRBV7-3; TRBD2 is taken as the D call from the table, unchecked against the DNA. The material was PBMCs, obtained after 24 months of ibrutinib treatment. The CDR3 reads CASRQTGTFGANVLTF.